What follows describes a single T cell receptor beta chain. With 60 Vbeta and 13 Jbeta primers, the PCR was carried out. Method: immunoSEQ multiplex PCR; TCRdb's copy keeps in-frame clones and lacks some. The sample shows roughly 180,000 clones, 75% of them seen only once. This specimen belongs to a study of cytomegalovirus exposure and HLA in healthy donors. Turning to the study itself: There were fewer than 130 million unique TCR beta sequences, drawn from approximately 190 million T cells, in an earlier analysis.

CDR3 length: 16 amino acids. CDR1 is MNHEY and CDR2 is SMNVEV in the germline V gene (reference sequence). The junction had 7 bases not matched to a gene; V was cut back by 5 bases and J by 8 bases. The receptor comes from a female donor in good health and CMV-seronegative. The chain links TRBV27 to TRBJ2-2; TRBD2 matches 14 bases. Sequencing was carried out using PBMCs. The DNA of the CDR3 is TGTGCCAGCAGTGTGACTAGCGGGGGGGCTGCAGGGGAGCTGTTTTTT. Protein sequence: CASSVTSGGAAGELFF.